This is a list of T cell receptor beta chains from one sample in a study of T cell responses to AZD1222 COVID-19 vaccine. Assay: immunoSEQ multiplex PCR; the TCRdb copy retains only in-frame clones and omits some. Counted here are about 130,000 clones, about nine tenths occurring once; the ten biggest clones make up approximately 8%. The sample was peripheral blood, taken on day 0 of AZD1222 vaccination. These receptors all come from an adult in good health. CDR3s include the opening cysteine and the closing phenylalanine or tryptophan.

CDR3: CASSVGLLFLDTIYF
V: TRBV9
J: TRBJ1-3

CDR3: CASSRESGGYNEQFF
V: TRBV19
J: TRBJ2-1

CDR3: CASSLGSGISYEQYF
V: TRBV7-2
J: TRBJ2-7

CDR3: CASSGTSGWNEQFF
V: TRBV7-2
J: TRBJ2-1

CDR3: CAWISGFGYEQYF
V: TRBV30
J: TRBJ2-7

CDR3: CATSRGADRGNTEAFF
V: TRBV15
J: TRBJ1-1

CDR3: CASSWDSRGTGELFF
V: TRBV7-9
J: TRBJ2-2

CDR3: CASSLAGGSNTGELFF
V: TRBV5-1
J: TRBJ2-2

CDR3: CASSLWRGEPNYGYTF
V: TRBV7-9
J: TRBJ1-2

CDR3: CASSSDRSYNSPLHF
V: TRBV3-1/TRBV3-2
J: TRBJ1-6

CDR3: CASGLDSGLRSIEQYF
V: TRBV12-5
J: TRBJ2-7

CDR3: CASSQDPPGQVYGETQYF
V: TRBV4-3
J: TRBJ2-5

CDR3: CASSEPVGTGAGEQYF
V: TRBV6-1
J: TRBJ2-7

CDR3: CATNVDRSNTGELFF
V: TRBV15
J: TRBJ2-2

CDR3: CASSTRTGGVEQYF
V: TRBV11-2
J: TRBJ2-7

CDR3: CASSKARASGYYEQYF
V: TRBV21-1
J: TRBJ2-7

CDR3: CATSEGSGVEQFF
V: TRBV24-1
J: TRBJ2-1

CDR3: CASSRAQGGDYGYTF
V: TRBV5-1
J: TRBJ1-2

CDR3: CASSRGQGMNTEAFF
V: TRBV7-3
J: TRBJ1-1

CDR3: CASSLGRTGGNQPQHF
V: TRBV27
J: TRBJ1-5